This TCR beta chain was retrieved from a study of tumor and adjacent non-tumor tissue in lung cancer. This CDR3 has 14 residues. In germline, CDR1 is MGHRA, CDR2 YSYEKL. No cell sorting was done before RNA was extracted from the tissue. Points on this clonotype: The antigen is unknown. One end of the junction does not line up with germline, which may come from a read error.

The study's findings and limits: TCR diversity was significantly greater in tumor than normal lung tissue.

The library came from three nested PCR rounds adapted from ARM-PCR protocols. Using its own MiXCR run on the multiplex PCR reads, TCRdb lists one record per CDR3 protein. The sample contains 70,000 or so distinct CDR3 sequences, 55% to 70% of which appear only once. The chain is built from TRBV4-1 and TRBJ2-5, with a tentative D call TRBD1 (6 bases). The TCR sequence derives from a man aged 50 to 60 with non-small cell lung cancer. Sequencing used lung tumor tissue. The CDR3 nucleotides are TGTGCCAACAGCCAAGGACAGACCCAAGAGACCCAGTACTTC. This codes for CANSQGQTQETQYF.